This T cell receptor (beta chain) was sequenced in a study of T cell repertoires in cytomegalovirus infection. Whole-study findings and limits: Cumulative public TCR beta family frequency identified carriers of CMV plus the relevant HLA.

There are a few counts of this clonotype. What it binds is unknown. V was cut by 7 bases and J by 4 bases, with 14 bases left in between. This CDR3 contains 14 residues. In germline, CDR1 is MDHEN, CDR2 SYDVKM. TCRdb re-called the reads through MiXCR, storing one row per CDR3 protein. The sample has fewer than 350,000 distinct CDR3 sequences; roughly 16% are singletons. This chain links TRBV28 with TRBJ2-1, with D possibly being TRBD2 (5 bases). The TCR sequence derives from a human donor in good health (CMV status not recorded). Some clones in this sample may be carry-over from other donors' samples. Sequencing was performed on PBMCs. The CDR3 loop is CASTLSGGYNEQFF. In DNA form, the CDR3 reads TGTGCCAGCACTCTTTCCGGAGGTTACAATGAGCAGTTCTTC.